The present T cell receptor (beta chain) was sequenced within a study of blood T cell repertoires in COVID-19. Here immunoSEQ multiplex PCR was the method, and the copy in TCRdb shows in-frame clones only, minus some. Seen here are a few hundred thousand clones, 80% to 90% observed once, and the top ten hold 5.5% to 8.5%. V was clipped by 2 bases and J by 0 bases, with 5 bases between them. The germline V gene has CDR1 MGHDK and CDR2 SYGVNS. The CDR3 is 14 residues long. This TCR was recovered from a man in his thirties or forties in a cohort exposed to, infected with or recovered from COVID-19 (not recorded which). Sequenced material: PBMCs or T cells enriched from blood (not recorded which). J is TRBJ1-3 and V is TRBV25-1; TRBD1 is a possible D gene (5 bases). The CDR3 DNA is TGTGCCAGCAGTGAAGACAGCTCTGGAAACACCATATATTTT. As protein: CASSEDSSGNTIYF.